The 22 T cell receptor beta chains reported below all come from one sample, sequenced in a study of cytomegalovirus exposure and HLA in healthy donors. The study ran its PCR with 60 Vbeta and 13 Jbeta primers. Method: immunoSEQ multiplex PCR; TCRdb's copy keeps in-frame clones and lacks some. The data hold approximately 80,000 clones, with about three quarters observed a single time. Sequenced: PBMCs. The receptor set was obtained from a woman between 40 and 55 years old in good health and CMV-seropositive.

V gene TRBV2 combines with J gene TRBJ1-1, with a weak D call TRBD1 (5 bases). Per germline, CDR1 SNHLY and CDR2 FYNNEI. V was pared by 6 bases and J by 5 bases, with 19 bases between. The CDR3 is made up of 15 amino acids. As DNA, the CDR3 is TGTGCCAGCAGGATAGGTCTAGGGGCGCGGACTGAAGCTTTCTTT. Translation: CASRIGLGARTEAFF.

The V and J genes are TRBV28 and TRBJ1-1; tentatively, D is TRBD1 (5 bases). Trimming pared 6 bases from V and 9 bases from J, leaving 14 bases between. The CDR3 covers 12 residues. The germline gives CDR1 MDHEN, CDR2 SYDVKM. The DNA of the CDR3 is TGTGCCAGCAGGCCGGGACTTCGAAAAGCTTTCTTT. Translating it yields CASRPGLRKAFF.

The J gene is TRBJ2-7, the V gene TRBV4-2, with 10 bases matching TRBD2. CDR3 length: 14 residues. In germline, CDR1 is LGHNA, CDR2 YNFKEQ. V gave up 4 bases and J gave up 5 bases; unmatched junction bases: 5. The CDR3 here is CASSPSGGAHEQYF. CDR3 nucleotide sequence: TGTGCCAGCAGCCCGAGCGGGGGGGCGCACGAGCAGTACTTC.

This clone was counted only a few times. The chain uses TRBV7-2 and TRBJ2-5, with a possible D match to TRBD2 (5 bases). The J call may be in error: the DNA end matches TRBJ2-7 better. This CDR3 has 11 amino acids. Germline assignment: CDR1 SGHTA and CDR2 FQGNSA. CDR3 DNA: TGTGCCAGCAGCGGGAGTTACGAGCAGTACTTC. It yields the protein CASSGSYEQYF.

This chain joins TRBV5-1 and TRBJ1-4; TRBD1 matches at 7 bases. The CDR3 extends over 14 amino acids. Germline loops: CDR1 SGHRS, CDR2 YFSETQ. V lost 2 bases and J lost 7; bases outside the gene matches: 5. The CDR3 region has the DNA TGCGCCAGCAGCTTACAGGGGTCTTTTGAAAAACTGTTTTTT. Protein product: CASSLQGSFEKLFF. Combining the CDR3 with reference TRBV5-1 and TRBJ1-4 gives the whole variable domain KAGVTQTPRYLIKTRGQQVTLSCSPISGHRSVSWYQQTPGQGLQFLFEYFSETQRNKGNFPGRFSGRQFSNSRSEMNVSTLELGDSALYLCASSLQGSFEKLFFGSGTQLSVL.

The CDR3 here is CASGLGQGTNEQFF. The CDR3 region has the DNA TGTGCTAGTGGTTTGGGTCAGGGTACCAATGAGCAGTTCTTC. This rearrangement joins TRBV12-5 to TRBJ2-1, with D possibly being TRBD1 (5 bases). V dropped 1 base and J dropped 6 bases, with 10 bases sitting between them. The CDR3 totals 14 residues. The germline CDR1 and CDR2 sequences are LGHNT and FRNRAP. The full variable domain, rest sourced from reference TRBV12-5 and TRBJ2-1, is DARVTQTPRHKVTEMGQEVTMRCQPILGHNTVFWYRQTMMQGLELLAYFRNRAPLDDSGMPKDRFSAEMPDATLATLKIQPSEPRDSAVYFCASGLGQGTNEQFFGPGTRLTVL.

V and J are TRBV28 and TRBJ1-5; 7 bases are shared with TRBD1. J gave up 4 bases and V 6 bases, and 9 bases lay outside the gene matches. The germline V gene encodes CDR1 MDHEN and CDR2 SYDVKM. The CDR3 has 15 amino acids. The CDR3 region has the DNA TGTGCCAGCAGGCTCTTGGACAGGACTAATCAGCCCCAGCATTTT. Protein product: CASRLLDRTNQPQHF.

The V and J genes are TRBV28 and TRBJ1-2; TRBD1 might be the D (5 bases). The CDR3 consists of 14 residues. Germline V lookup: CDR1 MDHEN, CDR2 SYDVKM. Between the trimmed V and J ends, which lost 8 bases and 2 bases, there was a span of 15 bases. For the CDR3, the DNA is TGTGCCAGCGGCATGGGTGGGGCGAACTATGGCTACACCTTC. Translating gives CASGMGGANYGYTF.

The V gene is TRBV9, the J gene TRBJ2-5, with TRBD2 matching 7 bases. The CDR3 covers 14 residues. The trim removed 0 bases at V and 5 bases at J, leaving 4 bases unmatched. Germline V CDR1 and CDR2: SGDLS, YYNGEE. The CDR3 here is CASSVGGGRETQYF. CDR3 sequence (DNA): TGTGCCAGCAGCGTAGGGGGGGGGAGGGAGACCCAGTACTTC.

CDR3 nucleotide sequence: TGTGCCAGCAGAATTAGCGGAGCCCCTTCCTACGAGCAGTACTTC. Translating it yields CASRISGAPSYEQYF. The chain combines TRBV28 with TRBJ2-5, with TRBD2 as a possible D gene (6 bases). TRBJ2-7 explains the end of the DNA better; the J call may be wrong. The length of the CDR3 is 15 residues. CDR1 and CDR2 (germline): MDHEN, SYDVKM.

The chain has TRBV6-1 and TRBJ1-4; no reliable D call. Germline CDR1 and CDR2: MNHNS and SASEGT. Trimming took 3 bases from V and 5 from J, leaving 13 bases between them. This CDR3 region has 15 residues. The CDR3 loop reads CASSDPFSKNEKLFF. The CDR3 bases are TGTGCCAGCAGTGACCCCTTTAGCAAGAATGAAAAACTGTTTTTT.

J is TRBJ2-7 and V is TRBV11-2; tentatively, D is TRBD1 (5 bases). The CDR3 consists of 13 residues. CDR1 is SGHAT, CDR2 FQNNGV, per germline. Between the trimmed V and J ends, which lost 4 bases and 5 bases, there was a span of 12 bases. CDR3 sequence: CASSSQTVNEQYF. Here the CDR3 DNA reads TGTGCCAGCAGCTCACAGACAGTTAACGAGCAGTACTTC.

The sample holds a few counts of this clone. V gene TRBV5-6 combines with J gene TRBJ1-5; TRBD1 matches 12 bases. J lost 2 bases, V lost 0 bases, and 3 bases had no gene match. The length of the CDR3 is 17 residues. In germline, CDR1 is SGHDT, CDR2 YYEEEE. In DNA, the CDR3 is TGTGCCAGCAGCTTGGGGGGACAGGGGGCGCGCAATCAGCCCCAGCATTTT. It translates to CASSLGGQGARNQPQHF.

The rearrangement uses TRBV5-4 and TRBJ2-3, with D possibly TRBD1 on 6 matching bases. CDR1 is SGHNT, CDR2 YYREEE, per germline (reference sequence). The CDR3 loop spans 13 amino acids. The V and J ends lost 6 bases and 7 bases respectively, with 15 bases between them. The CDR3, as DNA: TGTGCCAGCAATCAACAGGGTGAAAATACGCAGTATTTT. It translates to CASNQQGENTQYF.

The chain recombines TRBV27 with TRBJ2-3, with D perhaps TRBD1 (6 bases). The V gene lost 0 bases and the J gene lost 2 bases, with 12 bases spanning the gap. Per germline, CDR1 MNHEY and CDR2 SMNVEV (reference sequence). CDR3 size: 16 residues. This chain's CDR3 is CASSLSSGVFTDTQYF. The CDR3 coding sequence is TGTGCCAGCAGTTTATCGTCAGGGGTATTCACAGATACGCAGTATTTT.

The rearrangement uses TRBV5-6 and TRBJ2-3; the match to TRBD1 covers 9 bases. Trimming removed 4 bases from V and 6 bases from J; junction bases left unmatched: 6. Looked up from germline, CDR1 is SGHDT and CDR2 is YYEEEE. The CDR3 runs to 14 residues. CDR3 DNA sequence: TGTGCCAGCAGCGCCGTGACAGGGGGGGATACGCAGTATTTT. Protein: CASSAVTGGDTQYF.

This chain uses TRBV6-5 with TRBJ1-2; the D gene is possibly TRBD1 (5 bases). This CDR3 spans 14 amino acids. Germline V gene sequence: CDR1 MNHEY, CDR2 SVGAGI. V gave up 0 bases and J gave up 8 bases, with 13 bases separating them. This CDR3 is CASSYSTRAYGYTF. In DNA form, the CDR3 reads TGTGCCAGCAGTTACTCGACCAGGGCGTACGGCTACACCTTC.

The DNA for the CDR3 is TGTGCCAGCAGCCATACAGGGGACGAGCAGTACTTC. It specifies CASSHTGDEQYF. The chain joins TRBV7-9 to TRBJ2-7, with 7 bases aligning to TRBD1. This CDR3 has 12 residues. The V gene end was trimmed by 5 bases and the J gene end by 5 bases; junction bases not matched to a gene: 3. The germline V gene encodes CDR1 SEHNR and CDR2 FQNEAQ (reference sequence).

The chain recombines TRBV18 with TRBJ2-7; TRBD2 might be the D (5 bases). V was trimmed by 3 bases and J by 1 base, leaving 10 bases between them. The germline CDR1 and CDR2 sequences are KGHSH and LQKENI. The CDR3 length is 14 residues. The CDR3 bases are TGTGCCAGCTCACCGGAAAGGACTTCCTACGAGCAGTACTTC. It encodes CASSPERTSYEQYF. Full variable domain (remainder filled in from reference TRBV18 and TRBJ2-7): NAGVMQNPRHLVRRRGQEARLRCSPMKGHSHVYWYRQLPEEGLKFMVYLQKENIIDESGMPKERFSAEFPKEGPSILRIQQVVRGDSAAYFCASSPERTSYEQYFGPGTRLTVT.

The chain has TRBV5-4 and TRBJ2-7; 10 bases are a match to TRBD1. Looked up from germline, CDR1 is SGHNT and CDR2 is YYREEE (reference sequence). CDR3 length equals 15 residues. The trim removed 6 bases at V and 2 bases at J, leaving 8 bases unmatched. Here the CDR3 reads CASTSLGTGAYEQYF. Here the CDR3 DNA reads TGTGCCAGCACCTCCCTCGGGACAGGGGCCTACGAGCAGTACTTC.

The chain carries TRBV5-1 and TRBJ2-3; 11 bases fit TRBD2. CDR3 length: 14 amino acids. J lost 3 bases, V lost 4 bases, and 1 base had no gene match. Germline V gene data show CDR1 as SGHRS and CDR2 as YFSETQ. The CDR3 DNA follows: TGCGCCAGCAGCATAGCGGGGGGGACAGATACGCAGTATTTT. Its translation: CASSIAGGTDTQYF.

This clone has more than one count but fewer than ten. The V gene is TRBV6-6, the J gene TRBJ1-1; 7 bases are a match to TRBD1. Germline assignment: CDR1 MNHNY and CDR2 SVGAGI (reference sequence). The CDR3 is made up of 15 amino acids. V was clipped by 4 bases and J by 7 bases; unmatched bases: 12. The CDR3 is CASSSHRTGVIEAFF. CDR3 nucleotide sequence: TGTGCCAGCAGTTCCCATCGAACAGGGGTTATTGAAGCTTTCTTT.